This T cell receptor beta chain is from a study of OX40 agonist ivuxolimab in advanced cancers. Any history of autoimmune disease or systemic immunosuppression disqualified patients. On this clone itself: No antigen is known for it.

TCRdb keeps only in-frame clones here, not all; method: immunoSEQ multiplex PCR. Among around 60,000 clones listed, 91% were seen once. Notes on the study in general: At 0.1 to 3.0 mg/kg, clonal expansion of CD4+ and CD8+ blood T cells had occurred by week 6.

The receptor was isolated from an adult with an advanced solid tumor such as melanoma, head and neck, liver or kidney cancer. The source material was CD4+ or CD8+ T cells sorted from blood, sampled in a trial of the OX40 agonist ivuxolimab.

Written as DNA, the CDR3 is TGTGCCAGCAGCTTAAACAGGGGCGCTGAAGCTTTCTTT. This encodes CASSLNRGAEAFF. V gene TRBV7-6 combines with J gene TRBJ1-1; TRBD1 matches at 7 bases. Per the germline V gene, CDR1 is SGHVS and CDR2 is FNYEAQ. CDR3 size: 13 residues. The J segment lost 6 bases and the V segment lost 2 bases, leaving 3 bases of the junction unmatched.